The T cell receptor (beta chain) described here comes from a study of blood T cell repertoires in COVID-19. Looking at the study overall: Sample material is recorded as cDNA or gDNA derived from T cells, B-cell-depleted T cells, or PBMCs.

Repertoires were generated with immunoSEQ multiplex PCR, while TCRdb's copy carries only in-frame clones and drops some. In the table there are approximately 360,000 clones, 80% to 85% of which are singletons. The CDR3 consists of 12 residues. Trimming shortened V by 4 bases and J by 7 bases, and 10 bases separated the two germline ends. Germline CDR1 reads MDHEN; CDR2 reads SYDVKM. The chain employs TRBV28 and TRBJ1-2, with D tentatively TRBD1 (5 bases). The sequenced sample consisted of PBMCs or T cells enriched from blood (not recorded which). The source is a woman in her forties or fifties who had recovered from COVID-19. CDR3 residues: CASSSGLLGYTF. CDR3 coding DNA: TGTGCCAGCAGTTCAGGGCTTCTTGGCTACACCTTC.